Presented here are 15 T cell receptor beta chains from one specimen sequenced in a study of blood T cell repertoires in COVID-19. Here immunoSEQ multiplex PCR was the method, and the copy in TCRdb shows in-frame clones only, minus some. The profile covers about 20,000 clones, with 60% to 85% appearing a single time and around three fifths taken by the ten largest. Sequencing was done on a sample of peripheral blood. These receptors were taken from an elderly man with acute or convalescent COVID-19.

The V and J genes are TRBV5-5 and TRBJ2-1, with 11 bases aligning to TRBD2. The V segment lost 2 bases and the J segment 6 bases; nucleotides outside the gene matches: 10. The germline CDR1 and CDR2 sequences are SGHKS and YYEKEE (reference sequence). The CDR3 has 17 amino acids. In DNA, the CDR3 is TGTGCCAGCAGCTTTAATTTCGGGACTAGCGGACGCAATGAGCAGTTCTTC. Its protein product is CASSFNFGTSGRNEQFF.

The chain uses TRBV9 and TRBJ2-1; D unresolved. Germline CDR1 is SGDLS and CDR2 is YYNGEE. There are 16 residues in the CDR3. V was clipped by 4 bases and J by 6 bases, with 20 bases between them. The DNA of the CDR3 is TGTGCCAGCAGCCCCCGGGTGTCCGATCACCCCAATGAGCAGTTCTTC. Translation: CASSPRVSDHPNEQFF.

CDR3 protein: CASAPGLGEKLFF. DNA of the CDR3: TGTGCCAGCGCCCCAGGGTTGGGTGAAAAACTGTTTTTT. This chain connects TRBV18 to TRBJ1-4; D may be TRBD1 (5 bases). V was pared by 8 bases and J by 7 bases, with 14 bases between. Germline CDR1 is KGHSH and CDR2 is LQKENI. The CDR3 is 13 residues long.

The CDR3: CASSPRLAGANEQFF. The CDR3 coding sequence is TGTGCCAGTAGTCCGAGACTAGCGGGAGCCAATGAGCAGTTCTTC. The chain couples TRBV19 to TRBJ2-1, with TRBD2 matching 12 bases. Germline V CDR1 and CDR2: LNHDA, SQIVND (reference sequence). This CDR3 region has 15 residues. V lost 5 bases to trimming and J lost 6 bases; unmatched junction nucleotides: 5.

The gene calls are TRBV28 and TRBJ1-3; D unresolved. The CDR3 spans 16 residues. Germline assignment: CDR1 MDHEN and CDR2 SYDVKM. V lost 3 bases and J 0 bases, leaving 12 bases between the germline ends. DNA for the CDR3: TGTGCCAGCAGTTTTTCAGGTCTTTCCTCTGGAAACACCATATATTTT. It codes for CASSFSGLSSGNTIYF.

The chain employs TRBV7-2 and TRBJ2-2; 10 nucleotides line up with TRBD2. CDR1 is SGHTA and CDR2 is FQGNSA in the germline V gene. CDR3 length equals 18 residues. Trimming took 4 bases from V and 6 from J; bases not matched to a gene: 14. CDR3 amino acids: CASSYHTLSGGKAGELFF. CDR3 bases: TGTGCCAGCAGCTACCATACCCTTAGCGGGGGGAAGGCCGGGGAGCTGTTTTTT.

This rearrangement joins TRBV19 to TRBJ2-1; D may be TRBD2 (5 bases). The CDR3 has 12 amino acids. V lost 10 bases, J lost 3 bases, and 10 bases lay in between. The germline gives CDR1 LNHDA, CDR2 SQIVND (reference sequence). The DNA for the CDR3 is TGTGCCACCAACGGGGACTACAATGAGCAGTTCTTC. As protein: CATNGDYNEQFF.

This clone is termed medium-sized (0.01 to 0.1%). The V call is TRBV29-1, the J call TRBJ2-2; 7 bases map to TRBD2. This CDR3 contains 15 residues. Germline assignment: CDR1 SQVTM and CDR2 ANQGSEA. The V and J ends lost 1 base and 2 bases, in that order; junction bases with no gene match: 4. The CDR3 region is CSVEGPSGNTGELFF. For the CDR3, the DNA is TGCAGCGTTGAAGGCCCTAGCGGTAACACCGGGGAGCTGTTTTTT.

The chain combines TRBV19 with TRBJ2-1; TRBD1 matches at 9 bases. The germline gives CDR1 LNHDA, CDR2 SQIVND (reference sequence). Losses at the gene ends were 8 bases for V and 4 bases for J; bases not matched to a gene: 3. This CDR3 has 13 residues. Here the CDR3 reads CASGQGKYNEQFF. CDR3 bases: TGTGCCAGTGGACAGGGGAAATACAATGAGCAGTTCTTC.

This clone came up a few times. This chain uses TRBV19 with TRBJ1-4, with TRBD1 as a possible D gene (6 bases). This CDR3 spans 14 amino acids. The V end lost 5 bases, the J end lost 6 bases, and 13 bases lay between the germline ends. Germline values: CDR1 LNHDA, CDR2 SQIVND (reference sequence). The CDR3 DNA is TGTGCCAGTAGTGCACAGGGAATGTATGAAAAACTGTTTTTT. Translating gives CASSAQGMYEKLFF.

The V gene is TRBV28, the J gene TRBJ1-2, with D possibly being TRBD1 (6 bases). CDR1 is MDHEN and CDR2 is SYDVKM in the germline V gene. This CDR3 has 15 amino acids. The V and J ends lost 3 bases and 2 bases respectively, with 13 bases between them. The CDR3 DNA sequence: TGTGCCAGCAGTTTTTCCCAGGGGCAGAACTATGGCTACACCTTC. Protein sequence: CASSFSQGQNYGYTF.

The V call is TRBV11-2, the J call TRBJ1-2, with 9 bases identical to TRBD1. Germline values: CDR1 SGHAT, CDR2 FQNNGV. Germline trimming cut 2 bases from V and 4 bases from J; bases unmatched to any gene: 8. This CDR3 is 16 amino acids long. CDR3 sequence (DNA): TGTGCCAGCAGCTTATTCCCCACAGGGGGCTCCTATGGCTACACCTTC. This sequence encodes CASSLFPTGGSYGYTF.

This clone was detected a few times. CDR3 coding DNA: TGTGCCACCAGGAAGACAGGGGGGGCCGGGGAGCTGTTTTTT. Its translation: CATRKTGGAGELFF. This rearrangement joins TRBV24-1 to TRBJ2-2, with 9 bases aligning to TRBD1. CDR3 length: 14 amino acids. Losses at the gene ends were 7 bases for V and 6 bases for J; bases not matched to a gene: 5. Germline V lookup: CDR1 KGHDR, CDR2 SFDVKD.

This chain links TRBV4-3 with TRBJ2-7; tentative D call: TRBD1 (6 bases). Trimming removed 4 bases from V and 7 bases from J, with 14 bases in between. The germline V gene has CDR1 LGHNA and CDR2 YSLEER. CDR3 size: 13 residues. CDR3 sequence (DNA): TGCGCCAGCAGCCGCGAAGTCGACAGGGAGCAGTACTTC. It specifies CASSREVDREQYF.

The chain is built from TRBV2 and TRBJ2-3, with 10 nucleotides matching TRBD2. CDR1 and CDR2 from the germline V gene are SNHLY and FYNNEI. Trimming removed 8 bases from V and 7 bases from J; junction bases left unmatched: 3. The CDR3 loop spans 12 amino acids. The CDR3 loop reads CASGTSVYTQYF. Here the CDR3 DNA reads TGTGCCAGCGGGACTAGCGTGTATACGCAGTATTTT.